This TCR beta chain was documented in a study of T cells in women clearing cervical HPV infection. Study background: Case blood was drawn a median approximately 150 days after lesion detection. General study findings and limits: Controls had more TRBV6-7 (0.16%) than cases (around 0.11%).

Details on this clone: Its target is unknown. From the germline J gene comes the end of the CDR3, since the read stops 3 residues before it.

Trimming shortened V by 6 bases and J by 4 bases, and 16 bases separated the two germline ends. CDR1 DFQATT and CDR2 SNEGSKA come from the germline V gene (reference sequence). This CDR3 is 14 amino acids long. The protocol was immunoSEQ multiplex PCR, while the TCRdb copy is restricted to in-frame clones and leaves out a portion. Its listing shows roughly 22,000 clones. The source material was blood buffy coat. V gene TRBV20-1 combines with J gene TRBJ1-5, with D possibly being TRBD1 (6 bases). The receptor comes from a woman aged 18 to 75 with a cervical HPV16 infection that either progressed to CIN3+ or cleared (not recorded which). This chain's CDR3 is CSAIGGQPNQPQHF. CDR3 DNA, as far as it was read: TGCAGTGCCATTGGTGGACAGCCGAATCAGCCC.